A selection of T cell receptor beta chains follows, all from one sample in a study of response to subunit inactivated influenza vaccine. Each CDR3 protein is one row after TCRdb ran MiXCR on the RT-PCR reads. Here the sample spans a few hundred thousand distinct CDR3 sequences, about a fifth being singletons. The starting material was PBMCs from blood, obtained about 20 months after vaccination. These receptors all come from a man between 50 and 75 years old who received an inactivated influenza vaccine. CDR3s include the opening cysteine and the closing phenylalanine or tryptophan. D genes are given only for firm matches. Part of the rows lack a size; the others show once, few, many or a class for expanded clones.

D gene,CDR3 length,V gene,clone size,J gene,CDR3 DNA,CDR3 protein
-,13,TRBV7-9,-,TRBJ1-4,TGTGCCAGCAGCTTAACACAATCCATCCTCCTGTTTTTT,CASSLTQSILLFF
-,13,TRBV29-1,few,TRBJ2-2,TGCAGCGTTGGGTATGGGAACACCGGGGAGCTGTTTTTT,CSVGYGNTGELFF
TRBD2,18,TRBV2,-,TRBJ2-1,TGTGCCAGCAGCGCTACACCGGGACTAGCGGGGGGTGGCCATGAGCAGTTCTTC,CASSATPGLAGGGHEQFF
TRBD2,15,TRBV5-1,few,TRBJ2-2,TGCGCCAGCAGCCCACTAGCGCCGAACACCGGGGAGCTGTTTTTT,CASSPLAPNTGELFF
-,17,TRBV28,-,TRBJ2-3,TGTGCCAGCCGCCGGCGGCGGTTGGTTATTGGCACAGATACGCAGTATTTT,CASRRRRLVIGTDTQYF
TRBD1,14,TRBV5-1,-,TRBJ1-2,TGCGCCAGCACCCCCACCTCAGGGGGCCTCGGCTACACCTTC,CASTPTSGGLGYTF
TRBD2,16,TRBV19,-,TRBJ2-1,TGTGCCAGTAGTGGCTTACTAGCGCACTCCTACAATGAGCAGTTCTTC,CASSGLLAHSYNEQFF
-,14,TRBV28,-,TRBJ1-4,TGTGCCAGCAGACAACCCGGGAGTAATGAAAAACTGTTTTTT,CASRQPGSNEKLFF
-,17,TRBV5-1,-,TRBJ1-1,TGCGCCAGCAGCACCGGAACAGCAACCCTCATGAACACTGAAGCTTTCTTT,CASSTGTATLMNTEAFF
-,14,TRBV12-3/TRBV12-4,few,TRBJ2-2,TGTGCCAGCAGTTTAGTGAGGAACACCGGGGAGCTGTTTTTT,CASSLVRNTGELFF
-,14,TRBV3-1,few,TRBJ2-7,TGTGCCAGCAGCCAAGGCCGTCTTACCTACGAGCAGTACTTC,CASSQGRLTYEQYF
TRBD1,15,TRBV5-1,-,TRBJ1-2,TGCGCCAGCAGGTTCTCGACAGGGGGTGACTATGGCTACACCTTC,CASRFSTGGDYGYTF
-,15,TRBV21-1,few,TRBJ2-4,TGTGCCAGCAGCAAAGCGCGCGGGATTAGAGTGTTTCAGTACTTC,CASSKARGIRVFQYF
TRBD1,14,TRBV20-1,-,TRBJ2-2,TGCAGTGCTTCACCGGGACAGCGAACCGGGGAGCTGTTTTTT,CSASPGQRTGELFF
TRBD2,17,TRBV6-5,-,TRBJ2-1,TGTGCCAGCAGTTACTCGCCAGGCGGGAGTGGTTACAATGAGCAGTTCTTC,CASSYSPGGSGYNEQFF
-,13,TRBV29-1,few,TRBJ2-3,TGCAGCGTTGAATTCCCGACAGTAGATACGCAGTATTTT,CSVEFPTVDTQYF
-,13,TRBV29-1,many,TRBJ2-3,TGCAGCGACAGGGATCGGAGCACAGATACGCAGTATTTT,CSDRDRSTDTQYF
-,15,TRBV12-3/TRBV12-4,-,TRBJ2-3,TGTGCCAGCGGTCCCCCCGGCCCAGACACAGATACGCAGTATTTT,CASGPPGPDTDTQYF
TRBD1,19,TRBV5-1,-,TRBJ2-4,TGCGCCAGCAGCTTGGGGACAGGGGGCGAATCGGTAGCCAAAAACATTCAGTACTTC,CASSLGTGGESVAKNIQYF
-,14,TRBV15,many,TRBJ1-4,TGTGCCACCAGCAGAGTTGGCAGGAGTGAAAAACTGTTTTTT,CATSRVGRSEKLFF
TRBD2,17,TRBV6-2/TRBV6-3,-,TRBJ2-5,TGTGCCAGCAGTTACGCGACTAGCGGGAGATTCGGAGAGACCCAGTACTTC,CASSYATSGRFGETQYF
-,16,TRBV5-1,-,TRBJ1-3,TGCGCCAGCAGCTTGGGGGGGCACAACTCTGGAAACACCATATATTTT,CASSLGGHNSGNTIYF
-,12,TRBV20-1,few,TRBJ1-5,TGCAGTGCTAAACAGGGTTATCAGCCCCAGCATTTT,CSAKQGYQPQHF
TRBD1,17,TRBV6-2/TRBV6-3,-,TRBJ2-6,TGTGCCAGCACCAGGGACAGGGGGATCTCTGGGGCCAACGTCCTGACTTTC,CASTRDRGISGANVLTF
-,13,TRBV29-1,-,TRBJ1-1,TGCAGCGTCGCCCGGGATATGAACACTGAAGCTTTCTTT,CSVARDMNTEAFF
TRBD2,14,TRBV10-3,few,TRBJ2-7,TGTGCCATCAGTGGTCTAGCGGGAGGGCGCGAGCAGTACTTC,CAISGLAGGREQYF
TRBD1,14,TRBV29-1,-,TRBJ2-4,TGCAGCGTTGTGGGGGGGACAGGGGGAAACATTCAGTACTTC,CSVVGGTGGNIQYF
-,14,TRBV14,few,TRBJ1-6,TGTGCCAGCAGCGGATGGGGGGGGGTTTCACCCCTCCACTTT,CASSGWGGVSPLHF
-,15,TRBV7-9,-,TRBJ1-4,TGTGCCAGCAGCTTAGTAGGGACGCCGAATGAAAAACTGTTTTTT,CASSLVGTPNEKLFF